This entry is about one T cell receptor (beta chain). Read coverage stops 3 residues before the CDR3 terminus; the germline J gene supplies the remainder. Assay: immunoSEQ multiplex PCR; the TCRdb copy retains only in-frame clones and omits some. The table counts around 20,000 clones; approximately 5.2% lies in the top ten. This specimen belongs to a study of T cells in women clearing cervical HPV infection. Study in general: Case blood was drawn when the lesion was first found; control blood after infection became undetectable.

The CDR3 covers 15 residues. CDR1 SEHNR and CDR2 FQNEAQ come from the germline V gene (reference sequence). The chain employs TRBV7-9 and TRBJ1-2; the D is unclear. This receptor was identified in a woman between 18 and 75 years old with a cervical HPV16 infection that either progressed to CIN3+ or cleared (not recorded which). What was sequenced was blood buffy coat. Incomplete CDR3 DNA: TGTGCCAGCAGCGCCGACAATACTCCCTCCTACGAC. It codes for CASSADNTPSYD. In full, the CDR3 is CASSADNTPSYDYTF.